The sequence of this T cell receptor (beta chain) was determined in a study of shared clonotypes between healthy human individuals. Overall study results and limits: Sharing across a few donors was seen in around 5.1% of naive CD4 clonotypes.

Naive CD8 isolation took CD45RO-negative cells positively selected for CCR7 and excluded terminally differentiated effector memory CD45RA+ cells. Of note for this clone: Its antigen is undetermined.

The assay was immunoSEQ multiplex PCR, and TCRdb's table has in-frame clones only and misses some. Of millions of clones in the sample, about 94% were seen once. The CDR3 is 15 residues long. After removal of 4 bases from V and 5 bases from J, the junction contained 8 bases not matched to a gene. From germline, CDR1 is LNHDA and CDR2 SQIVND (reference sequence). This rearrangement joins TRBV19 to TRBJ2-7, with 10 positions matching TRBD1. The sequenced sample was naive CD8+ T cells sorted from blood. The TCR sequence derives from a man younger than 35 in good health. The CDR3 nucleotides are TGTGCCAGTAGTACACAGGGACAGGGGAAGGACGAGCAGTACTTC. The encoded protein is CASSTQGQGKDEQYF.